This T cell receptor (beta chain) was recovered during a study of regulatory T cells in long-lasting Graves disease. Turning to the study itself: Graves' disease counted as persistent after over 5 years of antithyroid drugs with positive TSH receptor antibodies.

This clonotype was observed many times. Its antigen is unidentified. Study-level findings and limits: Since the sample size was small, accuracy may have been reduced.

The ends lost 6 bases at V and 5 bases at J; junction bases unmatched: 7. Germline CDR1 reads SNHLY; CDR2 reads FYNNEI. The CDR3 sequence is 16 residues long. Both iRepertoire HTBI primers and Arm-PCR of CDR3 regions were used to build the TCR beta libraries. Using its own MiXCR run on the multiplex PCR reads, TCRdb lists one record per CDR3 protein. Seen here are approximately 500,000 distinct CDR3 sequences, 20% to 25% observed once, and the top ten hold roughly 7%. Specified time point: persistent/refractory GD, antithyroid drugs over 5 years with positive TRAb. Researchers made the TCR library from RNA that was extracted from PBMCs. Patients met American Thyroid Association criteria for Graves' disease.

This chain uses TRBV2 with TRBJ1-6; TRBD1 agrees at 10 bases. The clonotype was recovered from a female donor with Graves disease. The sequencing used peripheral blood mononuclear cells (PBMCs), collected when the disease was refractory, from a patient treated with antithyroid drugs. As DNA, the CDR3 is TGTGCCAGCAGCGCCGACAGGGGGCTTAATAATTCACCCCTCCACTTT. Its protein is CASSADRGLNNSPLHF.